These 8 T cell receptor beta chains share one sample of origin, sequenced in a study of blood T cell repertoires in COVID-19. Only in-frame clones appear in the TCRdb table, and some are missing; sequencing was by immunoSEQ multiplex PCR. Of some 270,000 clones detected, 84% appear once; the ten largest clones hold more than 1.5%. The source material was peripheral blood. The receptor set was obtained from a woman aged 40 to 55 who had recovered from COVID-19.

CDR3 bases: TGTGCCAGCAGTTCCCCAGGGAATCCCCACCGAACACTGTTTTTT. It yields the protein CASSSPGNPHRTLFF. This rearrangement joins TRBV28 to TRBJ1-4; possible D gene TRBD1, 5 bases. V was pared by 4 bases and J by 13 bases, with 22 bases between. The length of the CDR3 is 15 residues. Germline lookup yields CDR1 MDHEN and CDR2 SYDVKM.

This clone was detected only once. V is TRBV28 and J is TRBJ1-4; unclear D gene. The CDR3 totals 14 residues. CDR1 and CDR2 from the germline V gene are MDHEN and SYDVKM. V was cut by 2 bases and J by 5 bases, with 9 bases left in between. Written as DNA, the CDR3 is TGTGCCAGCAGTTTAAAACCGGGGAATGAAAAACTGTTTTTT. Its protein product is CASSLKPGNEKLFF.

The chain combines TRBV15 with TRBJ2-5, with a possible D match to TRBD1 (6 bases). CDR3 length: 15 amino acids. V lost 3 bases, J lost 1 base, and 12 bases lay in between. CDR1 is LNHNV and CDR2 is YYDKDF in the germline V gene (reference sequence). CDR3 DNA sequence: TGTGCCACCAGCAGGGATCAGGGGAGCCAAGAGACCCAGTACTTC. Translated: CATSRDQGSQETQYF.

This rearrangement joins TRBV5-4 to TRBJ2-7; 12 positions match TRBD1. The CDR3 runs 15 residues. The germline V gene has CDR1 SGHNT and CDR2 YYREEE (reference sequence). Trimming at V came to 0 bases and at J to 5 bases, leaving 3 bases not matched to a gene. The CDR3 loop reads CASSLGGQGAHEQYF. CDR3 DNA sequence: TGTGCCAGCAGCTTGGGGGGACAGGGGGCACACGAGCAGTACTTC.

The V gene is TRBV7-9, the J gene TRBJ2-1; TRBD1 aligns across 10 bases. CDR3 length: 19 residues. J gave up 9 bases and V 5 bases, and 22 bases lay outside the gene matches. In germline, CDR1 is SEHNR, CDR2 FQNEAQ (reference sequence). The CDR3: CASSPSPGQGTLASGEQFF. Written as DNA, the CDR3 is TGTGCCAGCAGCCCATCACCGGGACAGGGGACTTTGGCTTCCGGTGAGCAGTTCTTC.

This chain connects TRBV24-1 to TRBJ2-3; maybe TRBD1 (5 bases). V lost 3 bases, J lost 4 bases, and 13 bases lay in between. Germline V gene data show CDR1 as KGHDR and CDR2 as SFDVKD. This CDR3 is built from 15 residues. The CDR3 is CATSDPQQGADTQYF. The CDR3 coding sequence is TGTGCCACCAGTGATCCACAGCAGGGTGCAGATACGCAGTATTTT.

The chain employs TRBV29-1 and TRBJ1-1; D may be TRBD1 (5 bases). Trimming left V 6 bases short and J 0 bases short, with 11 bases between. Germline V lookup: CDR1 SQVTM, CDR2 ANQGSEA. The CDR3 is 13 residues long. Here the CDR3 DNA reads TGCAGCGTCAAACAGGTTTTGAACACTGAAGCTTTCTTT. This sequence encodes CSVKQVLNTEAFF.

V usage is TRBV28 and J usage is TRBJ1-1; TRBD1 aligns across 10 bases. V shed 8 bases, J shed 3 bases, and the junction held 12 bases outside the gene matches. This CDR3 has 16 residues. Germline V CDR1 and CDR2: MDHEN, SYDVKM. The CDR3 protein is CASRVGTGALDTEAFF. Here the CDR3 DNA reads TGTGCCAGCCGGGTCGGGACAGGGGCCCTTGACACTGAAGCTTTCTTT.